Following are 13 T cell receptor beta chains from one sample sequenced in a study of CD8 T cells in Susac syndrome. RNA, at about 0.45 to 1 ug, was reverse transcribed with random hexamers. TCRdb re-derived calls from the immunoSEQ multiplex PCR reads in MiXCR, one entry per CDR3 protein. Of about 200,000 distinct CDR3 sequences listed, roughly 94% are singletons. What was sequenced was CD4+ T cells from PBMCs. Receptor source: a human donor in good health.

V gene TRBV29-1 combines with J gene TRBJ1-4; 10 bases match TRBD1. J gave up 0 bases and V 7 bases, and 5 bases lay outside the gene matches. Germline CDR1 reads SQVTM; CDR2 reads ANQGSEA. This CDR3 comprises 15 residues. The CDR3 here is CSARGQGATNEKLFF. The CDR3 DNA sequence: TGCAGCGCCCGAGGACAGGGGGCAACTAATGAAAAACTGTTTTTT.

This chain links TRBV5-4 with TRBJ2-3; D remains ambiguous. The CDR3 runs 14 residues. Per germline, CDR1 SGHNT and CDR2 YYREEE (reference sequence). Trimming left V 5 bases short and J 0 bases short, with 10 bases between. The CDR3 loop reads CASRTRTSTDTQYF. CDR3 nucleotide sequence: TGTGCCAGCAGAACCAGGACGAGCACAGATACGCAGTATTTT.

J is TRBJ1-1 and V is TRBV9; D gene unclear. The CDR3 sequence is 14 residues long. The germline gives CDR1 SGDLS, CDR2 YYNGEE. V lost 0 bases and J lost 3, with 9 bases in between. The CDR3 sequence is CASSVASLDTEAFF. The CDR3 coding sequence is TGTGCCAGCAGCGTAGCATCCCTGGACACTGAAGCTTTCTTT.

As DNA, the CDR3 is TGCGCCAGCAGCCAGGCCATTGCAACTAATGAAAAACTGTTTTTT. It encodes CASSQAIATNEKLFF. The rearrangement links TRBV4-3 to TRBJ1-4; unclear D gene. Deletions cut 3 bases from V and 0 bases from J, with 8 bases between. The CDR3 runs to 15 residues. Germline V gene lookup returns CDR1 LGHNA and CDR2 YSLEER.

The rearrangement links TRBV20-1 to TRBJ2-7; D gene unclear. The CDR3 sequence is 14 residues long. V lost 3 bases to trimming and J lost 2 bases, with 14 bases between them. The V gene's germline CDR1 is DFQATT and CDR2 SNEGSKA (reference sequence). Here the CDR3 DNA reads TGCAGTGCTAGCGCAGGCTACCGTACCTACGAGCAGTACGTC. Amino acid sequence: CSASAGYRTYEQYV.

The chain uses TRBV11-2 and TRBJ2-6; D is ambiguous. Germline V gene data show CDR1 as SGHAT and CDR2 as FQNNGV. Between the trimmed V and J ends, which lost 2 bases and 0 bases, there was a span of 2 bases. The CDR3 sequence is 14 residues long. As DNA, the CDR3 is TGTGCCAGCAGCTTATACTCTGGGGCCAACGTCCTGACTTTC. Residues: CASSLYSGANVLTF.

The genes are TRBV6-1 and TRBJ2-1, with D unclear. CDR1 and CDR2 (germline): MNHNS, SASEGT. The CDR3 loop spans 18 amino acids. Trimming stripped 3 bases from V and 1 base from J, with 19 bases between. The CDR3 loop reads CASSDAAQVSGSYNEQFF. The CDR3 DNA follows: TGTGCCAGCAGTGACGCGGCACAAGTTTCAGGTTCCTACAATGAGCAGTTCTTC.

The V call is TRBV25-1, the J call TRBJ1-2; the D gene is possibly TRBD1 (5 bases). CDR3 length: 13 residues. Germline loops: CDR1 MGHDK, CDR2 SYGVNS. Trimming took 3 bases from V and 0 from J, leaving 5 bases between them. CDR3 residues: CASSETANYGYTF. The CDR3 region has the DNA TGTGCCAGCAGTGAGACAGCTAACTATGGCTACACCTTC.

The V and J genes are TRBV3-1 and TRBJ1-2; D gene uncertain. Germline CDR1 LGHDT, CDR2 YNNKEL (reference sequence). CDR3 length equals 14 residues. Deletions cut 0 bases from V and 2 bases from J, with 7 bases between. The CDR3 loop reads CASSQDSGNYGYTF. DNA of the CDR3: TGTGCCAGCAGCCAAGATTCGGGGAACTATGGCTACACCTTC.

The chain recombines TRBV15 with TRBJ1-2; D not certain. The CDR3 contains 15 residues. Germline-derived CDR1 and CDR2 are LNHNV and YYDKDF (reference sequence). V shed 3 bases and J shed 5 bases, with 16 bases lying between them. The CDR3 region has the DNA TGTGCCACCAGCAGCCTTAGACTCGTAGGGTATGGCTACACCTTC. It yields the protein CATSSLRLVGYGYTF.

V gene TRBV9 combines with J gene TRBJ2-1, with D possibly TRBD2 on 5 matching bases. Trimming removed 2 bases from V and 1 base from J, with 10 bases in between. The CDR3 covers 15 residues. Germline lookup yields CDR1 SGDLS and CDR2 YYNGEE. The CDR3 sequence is CASSVRAQSYNEQFF. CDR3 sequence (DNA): TGTGCCAGCAGCGTGCGGGCCCAATCCTACAATGAGCAGTTCTTC.

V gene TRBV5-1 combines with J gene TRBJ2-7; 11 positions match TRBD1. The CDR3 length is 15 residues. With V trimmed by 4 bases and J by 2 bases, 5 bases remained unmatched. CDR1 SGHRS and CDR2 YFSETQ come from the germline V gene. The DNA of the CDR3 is TGCGCCAGCAGCATGGACAGGGGGCCAACCTACGAGCAGTACGTC. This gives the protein CASSMDRGPTYEQYV.

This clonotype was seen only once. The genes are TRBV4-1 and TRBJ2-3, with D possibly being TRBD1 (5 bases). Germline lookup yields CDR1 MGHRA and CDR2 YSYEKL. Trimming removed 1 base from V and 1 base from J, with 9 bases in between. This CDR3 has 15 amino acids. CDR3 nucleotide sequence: TGCGCCAGCAGCCAAGTAACAGGACGCACAGATACGCAGTATTTT. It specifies CASSQVTGRTDTQYF.